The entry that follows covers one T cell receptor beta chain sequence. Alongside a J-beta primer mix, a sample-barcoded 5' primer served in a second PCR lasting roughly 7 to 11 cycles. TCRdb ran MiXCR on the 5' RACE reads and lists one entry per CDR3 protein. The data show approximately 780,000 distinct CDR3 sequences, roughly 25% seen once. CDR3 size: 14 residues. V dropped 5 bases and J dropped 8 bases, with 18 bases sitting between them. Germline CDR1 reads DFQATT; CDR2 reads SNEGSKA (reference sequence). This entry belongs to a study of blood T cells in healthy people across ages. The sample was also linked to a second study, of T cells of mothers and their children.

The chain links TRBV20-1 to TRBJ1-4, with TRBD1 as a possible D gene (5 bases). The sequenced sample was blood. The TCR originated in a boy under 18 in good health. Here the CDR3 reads CSAYSDIMEEKLFF. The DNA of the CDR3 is TGCAGTGCTTATTCGGACATAATGGAGGAAAAACTGTTTTTT.